The 17 T cell receptor beta chains below were found in one sample sequenced in a study of blood T cells in healthy people across ages. A second PCR of 7 to 11 cycles used a sample-barcoded 5' primer and a J-beta primer mix. TCRdb used MiXCR to reprocess the 5' RACE reads, holding one entry per CDR3 protein. The data hold approximately 1.5 million distinct CDR3 sequences, with less than 45% observed a single time. The sample consisted of blood. Source of these receptors: a woman aged 18-35 years in good health.

The chain uses TRBV6-5 and TRBJ2-5; weak D call: TRBD2 (6 bases). Per germline, CDR1 MNHEY and CDR2 SVGAGI. The CDR3 covers 14 residues. V lost 3 bases, J lost 3 bases, and 11 bases lay in between. The CDR3 region has the DNA TGTGCCAGCAGTTATAGGGAGGCGAAAGAGACCCAGTACTTC. This encodes CASSYREAKETQYF.

This clonotype was picked up a small number of times. The chain carries TRBV6-2 or TRBV6-3 and TRBJ2-5; D remains ambiguous. V was shortened by 0 bases and J by 0 bases, with 14 bases between the two germline ends. The CDR3 is made up of 17 amino acids. CDR1 MNHEY and CDR2 SVGEGT come from the germline V gene. CDR3 region: CASSYSKLTYDQETQYF. CDR3 nucleotides: TGTGCCAGCAGTTACTCGAAGCTTACCTATGACCAAGAGACCCAGTACTTC.

The table lists this clonotype with a few counts. The chain is built from TRBV7-2 and TRBJ2-3; TRBD2 might be the D (5 bases). The V gene lost 5 bases and the J gene lost 0 bases, with 21 bases spanning the gap. Germline loops: CDR1 SGHTA, CDR2 FQGNSA. The CDR3 loop spans 18 amino acids. CDR3 region: CASSPSGVQRSSTDTQYF. CDR3 coding DNA: TGTGCCAGCAGCCCCTCTGGAGTCCAGCGGAGTAGCACAGATACGCAGTATTTT.

The sample holds a few counts of this clonotype. V usage is TRBV7-2 and J usage is TRBJ1-2; no firm D call. The length of the CDR3 is 16 residues. CDR1 and CDR2 from the germline V gene are SGHTA and FQGNSA. V gave up 0 bases and J gave up 2 bases, with 13 bases separating them. CDR3 nucleotides: TGTGCCAGCAGCTTAGCGGACCGACTACCAAACTATGGCTACACCTTC. This encodes CASSLADRLPNYGYTF.

Concerning this clonotype itself: One junction end disagrees with the germline gene, perhaps due to a read error. The chain combines TRBV18 with TRBJ2-3; D is uncertain. CDR3 length equals 15 residues. Germline loops: CDR1 KGHSH, CDR2 LQKENI. CDR3 in DNA: TGTGTCAGCTCACCATTCAGACGAGACACAGATACGCAGTATTTT. It specifies CVSSPFRRDTDTQYF.

This clonotype was detected once. J is TRBJ2-7 and V is TRBV20-1; D possibly corresponds to TRBD1 (6 bases). CDR3 length equals 12 residues. CDR1 and CDR2 (germline): DFQATT, SNEGSKA (reference sequence). Trimming pared 5 bases from V and 5 bases from J, leaving 13 bases between. CDR3 amino acids: CSAHRAEDEQYF. The CDR3 region has the DNA TGCAGTGCTCACAGGGCTGAGGACGAGCAGTACTTC.

This clonotype was seen a few times. The J gene is TRBJ1-2, the V gene TRBV4-3; D is undetermined. CDR1 is LGHNA, CDR2 YSLEER, per germline. Between the trimmed V and J ends, which lost 0 bases and 1 base, there was a span of 9 bases. This CDR3 spans 15 amino acids. As DNA, the CDR3 is TGCGCCAGCAGCCAAGATGCCCTGGGTAACTATGGCTACACCTTC. It specifies CASSQDALGNYGYTF.

As to this clonotype: A read error may produce the germline difference seen at one junction end. J is TRBJ2-3 and V is TRBV10-3; D gene ambiguous. CDR1 is ENHRY and CDR2 is SYGVKD in the germline V gene. This CDR3 contains 14 residues. The CDR3 DNA reads TGTGCCATCAGTGAGACATTAGGCACAGTTACGCAGTATTTT. Encoded protein: CAISETLGTVTQYF.

The chain couples TRBV6-1 to TRBJ1-2, with D tentatively TRBD1 (5 bases). The germline V and J ends were trimmed by 7 bases and 2 bases, with 11 bases remaining between them. The CDR3 has 13 residues. From germline, CDR1 is MNHNS and CDR2 SASEGT. CDR3 sequence: CASTRGLNYGYTF. The CDR3 DNA is TGTGCCAGCACTCGGGGACTCAACTATGGCTACACCTTC.

This clonotype was seen a few times. The rearrangement links TRBV12-3 or TRBV12-4 to TRBJ2-7, with 9 bases identical to TRBD2. The CDR3 has 13 amino acids. The junction had 4 bases not matched to a gene; V was cut back by 10 bases and J by 0 bases. The CDR3 reads CATSGGNSYEQYF. For the CDR3, the DNA is TGTGCCACCAGCGGGGGGAACTCCTACGAGCAGTACTTC.

The chain combines TRBV9 with TRBJ2-3; 12 nucleotides line up with TRBD2. The CDR3 consists of 18 residues. Germline V CDR1 and CDR2: SGDLS, YYNGEE. The ends lost 1 base at V and 2 bases at J; junction bases unmatched: 8. The CDR3 sequence is CASSVSGLAGQPTDTQYF. The CDR3 DNA follows: TGTGCCAGCAGCGTAAGTGGACTAGCGGGACAGCCCACAGATACGCAGTATTTT.

This chain joins TRBV11-2 and TRBJ2-1; TRBD2 aligns across 11 bases. The CDR3 runs to 17 residues. CDR1 is SGHAT and CDR2 is FQNNGV in the germline V gene. V shed 1 base and J 0 bases; nucleotides not matched to a gene: 2. This CDR3 is CASSLASGGISYNEQFF. The CDR3, as DNA: TGTGCCAGCAGCTTAGCTAGCGGGGGGATCTCCTACAATGAGCAGTTCTTC.

The rearrangement links TRBV2 to TRBJ1-2; tentatively, D is TRBD1 (5 bases). V was trimmed by 11 bases and J by 3 bases, leaving 16 bases between them. The length of the CDR3 is 13 residues. The germline gives CDR1 SNHLY, CDR2 FYNNEI. This chain's CDR3 is CAARDSSYYGYTF. CDR3 DNA: TGTGCCGCCCGGGACTCGAGTTACTATGGCTACACCTTC.

In its sample, this clonotype was seen a few times. J is TRBJ2-1 and V is TRBV9; no reliable D call. The CDR3 length is 13 residues. The V gene lost 2 bases and the J gene lost 3 bases, with 6 bases spanning the gap. In germline, CDR1 is SGDLS, CDR2 YYNGEE. The CDR3, as DNA: TGTGCCAGCAGCGTGGGATTCTACAATGAGCAGTTCTTC. The encoded protein is CASSVGFYNEQFF. The variable domain in full, completed from reference TRBV9 and TRBJ2-1, reads DSGVTQTPKHLITATGQRVTLRCSPRSGDLSVYWYQQSLDQGLQFLIQYYNGEERAKGNILERFSAQQFPDLHSELNLSSLELGDSALYFCASSVGFYNEQFFGPGTRLTVL.

A few counts support this clonotype. The J gene is TRBJ1-3, the V gene TRBV30; TRBD1 is a possible D gene (5 bases). The CDR3 consists of 14 residues. The germline V gene encodes CDR1 GTSNPN and CDR2 SVGIG (reference sequence). Between the trimmed V and J ends, which lost 4 bases and 0 bases, there was a span of 10 bases. CDR3 coding DNA: TGTGCCTGGAACGAGGGGACCTCTGGAAACACCATATATTTT. Its protein is CAWNEGTSGNTIYF.

This clonotype has ten or more counts. The chain employs TRBV7-2 and TRBJ2-3; 12 bases match TRBD2. In germline, CDR1 is SGHTA, CDR2 FQGNSA. There are 16 residues in the CDR3. V was pared by 2 bases and J by 5 bases, with 5 bases of the junction left unmatched. CDR3 residues: CASSLLAGGLEDTQYF. The CDR3 DNA reads TGTGCCAGCAGCTTACTAGCGGGAGGGTTGGAAGATACGCAGTATTTT.

The chain joins TRBV25-1 to TRBJ2-5; 8 bases fit TRBD1. J lost 1 base, V lost 4 bases, and 5 bases had no gene match. The germline V gene has CDR1 MGHDK and CDR2 SYGVNS. The CDR3 runs 15 residues. CDR3: CASSGQGPVQETQYF. The CDR3, as DNA: TGTGCCAGCAGTGGACAGGGGCCGGTCCAAGAGACCCAGTACTTC.